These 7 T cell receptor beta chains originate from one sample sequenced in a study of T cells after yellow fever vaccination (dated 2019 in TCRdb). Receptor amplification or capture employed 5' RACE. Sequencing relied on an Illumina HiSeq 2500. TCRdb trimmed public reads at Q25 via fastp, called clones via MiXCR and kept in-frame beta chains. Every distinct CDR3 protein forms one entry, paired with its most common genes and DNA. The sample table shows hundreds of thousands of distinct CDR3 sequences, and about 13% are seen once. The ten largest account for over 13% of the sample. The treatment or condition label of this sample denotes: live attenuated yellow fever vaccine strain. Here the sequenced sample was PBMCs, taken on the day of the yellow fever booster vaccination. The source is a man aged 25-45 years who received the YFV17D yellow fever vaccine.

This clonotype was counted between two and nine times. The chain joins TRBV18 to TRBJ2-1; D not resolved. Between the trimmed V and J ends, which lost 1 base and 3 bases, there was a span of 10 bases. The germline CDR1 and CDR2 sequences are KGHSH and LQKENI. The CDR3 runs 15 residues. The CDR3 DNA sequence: TGTGCCAGCTCACCACGAGAAGGCAACTACAATGAGCAGTTCTTC. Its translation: CASSPREGNYNEQFF.

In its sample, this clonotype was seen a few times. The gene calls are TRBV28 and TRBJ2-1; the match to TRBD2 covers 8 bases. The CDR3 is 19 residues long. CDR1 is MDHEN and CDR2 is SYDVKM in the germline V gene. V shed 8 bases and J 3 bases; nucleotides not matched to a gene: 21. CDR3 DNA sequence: TGTGCCAGCTACAATTTTCAGAAGTCGGGACTAGTAGGCTACAATGAGCAGTTCTTC. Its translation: CASYNFQKSGLVGYNEQFF.

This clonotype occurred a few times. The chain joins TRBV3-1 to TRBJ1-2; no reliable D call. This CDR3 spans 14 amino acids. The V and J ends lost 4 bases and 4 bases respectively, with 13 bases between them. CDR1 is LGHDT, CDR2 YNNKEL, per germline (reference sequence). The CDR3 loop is CASSPDGGSYGYTF. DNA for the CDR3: TGTGCCAGCAGCCCAGACGGAGGCAGCTATGGCTACACCTTC. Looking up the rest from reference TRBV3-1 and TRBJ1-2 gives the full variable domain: DTAVSQTPKYLVTQMGNDKSIKCEQNLGHDTMYWYKQDSKKFLKIMFSYNNKELIINETVPNRFSPKSPDKAHLNLHINSLELGDSAVYFCASSPDGGSYGYTFGSGTRLTVV.

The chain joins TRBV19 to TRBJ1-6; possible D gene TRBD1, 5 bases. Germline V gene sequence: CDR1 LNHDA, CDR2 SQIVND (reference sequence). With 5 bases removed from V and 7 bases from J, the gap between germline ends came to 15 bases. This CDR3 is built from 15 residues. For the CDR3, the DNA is TGTGCCAGTAGTGTTCCGGGACCGTTAAATTCACCCCTCCACTTT. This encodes CASSVPGPLNSPLHF.

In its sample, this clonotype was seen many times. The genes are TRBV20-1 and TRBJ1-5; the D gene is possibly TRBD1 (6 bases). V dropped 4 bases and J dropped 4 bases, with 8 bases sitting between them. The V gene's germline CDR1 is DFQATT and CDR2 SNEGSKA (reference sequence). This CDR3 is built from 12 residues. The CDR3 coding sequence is TGCAGTGCTAAAAGGGGGAATCAGCCCCAGCATTTT. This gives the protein CSAKRGNQPQHF.

DNA of the CDR3: TGTGCCAGCGGAAGTAGCTCTGGGGCCAACGTCCTGACTTTC. Translating gives CASGSSSGANVLTF. The V gene is TRBV12-3 or TRBV12-4, the J gene TRBJ2-6; D call uncertain. With 8 bases removed from V and 0 bases from J, the gap between germline ends came to 8 bases. CDR3 size: 14 residues.

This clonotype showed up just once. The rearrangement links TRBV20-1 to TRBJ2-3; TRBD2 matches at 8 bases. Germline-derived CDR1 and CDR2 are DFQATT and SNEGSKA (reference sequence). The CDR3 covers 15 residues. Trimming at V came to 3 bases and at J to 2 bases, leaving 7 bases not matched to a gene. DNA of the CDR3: TGCAGTGCTAGTAGCGGTAGCGGGAACACAGATACGCAGTATTTT. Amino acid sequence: CSASSGSGNTDTQYF.